This T cell receptor (beta chain) was found in a study of CD8+ T cells in alopecia areata. Study context: Treated patients were given oral tofacitinib, which was dosed at 5 to 10 mg twice daily. Dosing with tofacitinib proceeded for 6 to 18 months, followed by 6 months off drug.

CDR3 length: 12 residues. CDR1 is GTSNPN, CDR2 SVGIG, per germline (reference sequence). V gave up 2 bases and J gave up 4 bases, with 9 bases separating them. Extracted from the samples, RNA was reverse transcribed into cDNA to serve as the sequencing template. The table came from immunoSEQ multiplex PCR; TCRdb's copy has only in-frame clones and leaves some out. In the table there are about 140,000 clones, 51% of which are singletons. The study team obtained lesional scalp punch biopsies and peripheral blood from alopecia areata patients. The specimen comprised CD4+ T cells sorted from blood, sampled at week 0. The V call is TRBV30, the J call TRBJ2-7, with D unclear. The TCR was taken from a human donor with alopecia areata. In nucleotides, the CDR3 is TGTGCCTGGAGTTTGGTTCCGTACGAGCAGTACTTC. It yields the protein CAWSLVPYEQYF. Together with reference TRBV30 and TRBJ2-7, the CDR3 gives the full variable domain: SQTIHQWPATLVQPVGSPLSLECTVEGTSNPNLYWYRQAAGRGLQLLFYSVGIGQISSEVPQNLSASRPQDRQFILSSKKLLLSDSGFYLCAWSLVPYEQYFGPGTRLTVT.